Listed below are T cell receptor beta chains from one sample, sequenced in a study of human T cells and chemical hapten exposure. Each CDR3 protein gets one entry after TCRdb re-called the RACE reads with MiXCR. In the table there are some 300,000 distinct CDR3 sequences, roughly 6% of which are singletons. This sample comprised whole blood, obtained in connection with sensitization to the hapten diphenylcyclopropenone (DPC). Every receptor here comes from a woman in her late teens or twenties with alopecia areata. Some clones in this sample may be carry-over from other donors' samples. Both conserved end residues are part of each CDR3. Expanded clones get a size class; other rows say once, few or many, or leave the size out.

V gene	clone size	J gene	CDR3 protein
TRBV6-6	NA	TRBJ1-2	CASSYSGGGDGYTF
TRBV7-9	many	TRBJ1-3	CASSLGVLNSGNTIYF
TRBV7-9	few	TRBJ2-3	CASTGMGGSPDTQYF
TRBV12-3/TRBV12-4	few	TRBJ1-1	CASSSRRVYTEAFF
TRBV6-2/TRBV6-3	NA	TRBJ1-5	CAIATGSVSNQPQHF
TRBV12-3/TRBV12-4	many	TRBJ2-7	CASSPRGGRPSSYEQYF
TRBV18	NA	TRBJ2-7	CASYAGTDPYEQYF
TRBV6-1	many	TRBJ2-3	CASKQSGASTDTQYF
TRBV6-2/TRBV6-3	many	TRBJ1-5	CASRFQGNQPQHF
TRBV11-2	NA	TRBJ2-3	CASSLDLSTDTQYF
TRBV27	few	TRBJ2-5	CASSAIRRAGAETQYF